Given below is one T cell receptor (beta chain) in context. Its matching antigen is unknown. The data stem from a study of T cells in narcolepsy. Findings and caveats of the study: Autoreactive HCRT-specific and TRIB2-specific clonotypes were marked in same-patient CSF-versus-blood CD4+ comparisons. In some patient and control memory CD4+ samples, autoreactive clones were absent.

J was trimmed by 2 bases and V by 6 bases; bases with no gene match: 7. The CDR3 sequence is 16 residues long. Germline V gene sequence: CDR1 SNHLY, CDR2 FYNNEI. This table comes from immunoSEQ multiplex PCR, and its TCRdb copy is limited to in-frame clones, with some not included. The sample holds roughly 32,000 clones, roughly four fifths seen once. The sample comprised CD45RA- memory CD4+ T cells from PBMCs. This chain links TRBV2 with TRBJ1-5; 10 nucleotides align to TRBD1. The sequence was collected from a human donor with narcolepsy. The CDR3 DNA reads TGTGCCAGCAGGAGAGCCGGGACAGGGGGCAATCAGCCCCAGCATTTT. Encoded protein: CASRRAGTGGNQPQHF.